A selection of T cell receptor beta chains follows, all from one sample in a study of cytomegalovirus exposure and HLA in healthy donors. The table came from immunoSEQ multiplex PCR; TCRdb's copy has only in-frame clones and leaves some out. The top ten clones hold around 1.5% of a sample with approximately 150,000 clones, roughly 73% of them seen once. Sequencing was performed on PBMCs. These receptors originate from a female donor in good health and CMV-seronegative. The CDR3 runs from the conserved cysteine through the conserved F or W. A D gene is named only where the DNA matches it firmly. Expanded clones are given a class, and other clones once, few, many or no size at all.

d_call	v_call	clone_size	j_call	cdr3_nt	cdr3_aa
-	TRBV6-6	-	TRBJ1-2	TGTGCCAGCAGTTACACCGGGACAAGGCATGGCTACACCTTC	CASSYTGTRHGYTF
TRBD1	TRBV7-6	-	TRBJ1-4	TGTGCCAGCAGCCCATCAACTTACAGGGGGCGAAATGAAAAACTGTTTTTT	CASSPSTYRGRNEKLFF
-	TRBV11-2	-	TRBJ2-1	TGTGCCAGCAGCTTAGGCCCGGGGAGCTCCTACAATGAGCAGTTCTTC	CASSLGPGSSYNEQFF
-	TRBV5-1	once	TRBJ2-5	TGCGCCAGCAGCCCGCCGGGTTACGAGACCCAGTACTTC	CASSPPGYETQYF
TRBD2	TRBV7-6	many	TRBJ2-1	TGTGCCAGCAGCCCCCGTGTGACTAGCGGGGGGGCGGCGTCCTACAATGAGCAGTTCTTC	CASSPRVTSGGAASYNEQFF
TRBD1	TRBV5-6	few	TRBJ1-5	TGTGCCAGCAGCTTTGACAGGGCCCTAACGGCAGAGCATTTT	CASSFDRALTAEHF
-	TRBV27	-	TRBJ2-7	TGTGCCAGCAGGGTAGGCGGGGAGGCCGTTGAGCAGTACTTC	CASRVGGEAVEQYF
TRBD1	TRBV2	-	TRBJ2-7	TGTGCCAGCAGCCCCACGACAGGGGCGCCCTACGAGCAGTACTTC	CASSPTTGAPYEQYF
-	TRBV7-8	-	TRBJ2-5	TGTGCCAGCAGCCCGGTGAAAGAGACCCAGTACTTC	CASSPVKETQYF
TRBD2	TRBV7-3	-	TRBJ2-2	TGTGCCAGCAGCCAACAAGATAGCGGGCCGACGAACACCGGGGAGCTGTTTTTT	CASSQQDSGPTNTGELFF
-	TRBV9	once	TRBJ2-3	TGTGCCAGCAGCGTAGGGGCCGCTTTGGGCACAGATACGCAGTATTTT	CASSVGAALGTDTQYF
-	TRBV11-2	once	TRBJ1-1	TGTGCCAGCAGCCTTGGACAGACTGAAGCTTTCTTT	CASSLGQTEAFF
TRBD1	TRBV7-7	-	TRBJ1-4	TGTGCCAGCAGCCACCCAAAACGACAGGGAAGCGATGAAAAACTGTTTTTT	CASSHPKRQGSDEKLFF
TRBD1	TRBV5-1	-	TRBJ2-7	TGCGCCAGCAGCTTCGGGACAGCCTCCTACGAGCAGTACTTC	CASSFGTASYEQYF
TRBD1	TRBV29-1	-	TRBJ1-1	TGCAGCGTTGAAAATAAGGGGGCCGGGACTGAAGCTTTCTTT	CSVENKGAGTEAFF
-	TRBV9	-	TRBJ1-3	TGTGCCAGCAGCTGGGCGACAGGCCGCTCTGGAAACACCATATATTTT	CASSWATGRSGNTIYF
TRBD2	TRBV7-9	-	TRBJ2-1	TGTGCCAGCAGCTTAGCGGGAGGGCCGAGGAATGAGCAGTTCTTC	CASSLAGGPRNEQFF
-	TRBV30	-	TRBJ1-4	TGTGCCTGGAGCTCCTGGGGGGAACGGTCTAATGAAAAACTGTTTTTT	CAWSSWGERSNEKLFF
TRBD1	TRBV5-6	-	TRBJ1-6	TGTGCCAGCAGCGTCCGGGACAGGGCAGTAAATTCACCCCTCCACTTT	CASSVRDRAVNSPLHF
TRBD1	TRBV13	-	TRBJ2-1	TGTGCCAGCAGCTATGACAGGGTGAGGGAGCAGTTCTTC	CASSYDRVREQFF
-	TRBV5-1	-	TRBJ1-4	TGCGCCAGCAGCTTGACAGGAGCAACTAATGAAAAACTGTTTTTT	CASSLTGATNEKLFF
TRBD1	TRBV6-5	few	TRBJ1-5	TGTGCCAGCAGTCGGACAGGGGGCAATCAGCCCCAGCATTTT	CASSRTGGNQPQHF
TRBD1	TRBV27	-	TRBJ1-1	TGTGCCAGCAGTTTCCAGGGGGTAGAAAACACTGAAGCTTTCTTT	CASSFQGVENTEAFF
TRBD1	TRBV12-5	-	TRBJ1-6	TGTGCTAGTGGACTCCCCCCGCAGGGGGCAGTGAATTCACCCCTCCACTTT	CASGLPPQGAVNSPLHF
-	TRBV19	-	TRBJ2-7	TGTGCCAGTAGCGAGGGACATTTGGGTCGGGGCGAGCAGTACTTC	CASSEGHLGRGEQYF
TRBD1	TRBV28	-	TRBJ2-7	TGTGCCAGCAGACGACAGGGGGCGCGTGGCGAGCAGTACTTC	CASRRQGARGEQYF
TRBD1	TRBV5-4	few	TRBJ1-1	TGTGCCAGCAGCGGGGACAGGGATGGCACTGAAGCTTTCTTT	CASSGDRDGTEAFF
TRBD1	TRBV2	-	TRBJ2-5	TGTGCCAGCAGCCGGACAGGGGTGGAGGAGACCCAGTACTTC	CASSRTGVEETQYF
-	TRBV11-1	-	TRBJ1-1	TGTGCCAGCAGCTTATGGGGGGGGAGGAACACTGAAGCTTTCTTT	CASSLWGGRNTEAFF
-	TRBV7-9	few	TRBJ1-1	TGTGCCAGCATCAATCTGGGTGGCGGGAACACTGAAGCTTTCTTT	CASINLGGGNTEAFF
-	TRBV27	-	TRBJ2-2	TGTGCCAGCAGTTTATCGGGACTGACTAACACCGGGGAGCTGTTTTTT	CASSLSGLTNTGELFF
-	TRBV7-8	-	TRBJ2-1	TGTGCCAGCAGCTTAGGGTCAGGGTTTAACAATGAGCAGTTCTTC	CASSLGSGFNNEQFF
-	TRBV5-1	-	TRBJ1-1	TGCGCCAGCAGCCCGGGCTTACAGGGAACTGAAGCTTTCTTT	CASSPGLQGTEAFF
-	TRBV5-1	-	TRBJ1-3	TGCGCCAGCAGCTCATTGACAACAAGCTCTGGAAACACCATATATTTT	CASSSLTTSSGNTIYF
TRBD2	TRBV5-1	few	TRBJ2-1	TGCGCCAGCAGCTTGGGACTAGCGGGCAGGTTTTCAGATGAGCAGTTCTTC	CASSLGLAGRFSDEQFF
-	TRBV19	-	TRBJ2-7	TGTGCCAGTAGTATGGAGGGCCGCGAGCAGTACTTC	CASSMEGREQYF
TRBD1	TRBV28	-	TRBJ2-5	TGTGCCAGCAGTTTTGACAGGGGCGGACAAGAGACCCAGTACTTC	CASSFDRGGQETQYF
-	TRBV7-2	-	TRBJ2-5	TGTGCCAGCAGCTTAGTGCAGCGGCGAGCAGAGACCCAGTACTTC	CASSLVQRRAETQYF
-	TRBV12-5	-	TRBJ2-1	TGTGCTAGTGGGCGGGGAAGCTCCTACAATGAGCAGTTCTTC	CASGRGSSYNEQFF
TRBD2	TRBV7-2	-	TRBJ2-2	TGTGCCAGCAGCCCACCGGGACTAGCTTTCACCGGGGAGCTGTTTTTT	CASSPPGLAFTGELFF